Following are 3 T cell receptor beta chains from one sample sequenced in a study of OX40 agonist ivuxolimab in advanced cancers. Profiling relied on immunoSEQ multiplex PCR, and the TCRdb table lists in-frame clones only, not all of them. The data contain about 94,000 clones, around 94% of them singletons. This sample comprised CD4+ or CD8+ T cells sorted from blood, obtained in a trial of the OX40 agonist ivuxolimab. The receptor source for this set is an adult with an advanced solid tumor such as melanoma, head and neck, liver or kidney cancer.

This sequence joins TRBV7-9 and TRBJ2-7; D remains ambiguous. Per the germline V gene, CDR1 is SEHNR and CDR2 is FQNEAQ (reference sequence). V gave up 10 bases and J gave up 7 bases, with 29 bases separating them. The CDR3 length is 16 residues. CDR3 loop: CATGLGFTASLGEQYF. CDR3 DNA sequence: TGTGCCACCGGCCTAGGTTTTACAGCCTCCCTAGGGGAGCAGTACTTC. The complete variable domain, with remaining parts taken from reference TRBV7-9 and TRBJ2-7, reads DTGVSQNPRHKITKRGQNVTFRCDPISEHNRLYWYRQTLGQGPEFLTYFQNEAQLEKSRLLSDRFSAERPKGSFSTLEIQRTEQGDSAMYLCATGLGFTASLGEQYFGPGTRLTVT.

V is TRBV6-1 and J is TRBJ1-2; unclear D gene. CDR3 length: 11 amino acids. In germline, CDR1 is MNHNS, CDR2 SASEGT. V lost 4 bases and J 8 bases, leaving 8 bases between the germline ends. CDR3 nucleotides: TGTGCCAGCAGTGCTTCTCGGGGCTACACCTTC. Translating it yields CASSASRGYTF.

The chain has TRBV4-3 and TRBJ2-1; the match to TRBD2 covers 13 bases. CDR1 is LGHNA, CDR2 YSLEER, per germline. CDR3 length equals 17 residues. With 4 bases clipped from V and 1 base from J, the junction kept 4 bases outside the gene matches. Here the CDR3 DNA reads TGCGCCAGCAGCCCCGGGACTAGCGGGGTTTCCTACAATGAGCAGTTCTTC. Its translation is CASSPGTSGVSYNEQFF.